This T cell receptor beta chain was sequenced in a study of cytomegalovirus exposure and HLA in healthy donors. 13 Jbeta primers and 60 Vbeta primers were used for the PCR. TCRdb's table, derived via immunoSEQ multiplex PCR, lists solely in-frame clones and lacks some. The sample has 190,000 or so clones; around 83% are singletons. The V gene end was trimmed by 6 bases and the J gene end by 3 bases; junction bases not matched to a gene: 10. The germline CDR1 and CDR2 sequences are SGHRS and YFSETQ. The CDR3 length is 15 residues. The sequence came from a woman between 45 and 60 years old in good health and CMV-seropositive. Sequenced material: PBMCs. The chain is built from TRBV5-1 and TRBJ2-7; the match to TRBD1 covers 9 bases. DNA for the CDR3: TGCGCCAGCATGCCAGGAGGACAGGGGTTCTACGAGCAGTACTTC. Translating it yields CASMPGGQGFYEQYF.